This T cell receptor (beta chain) was captured in a study of Ad26.COV2.S vaccination and SARS-CoV-2 variants. Across the whole study: As a participant in COV1001, the donor was in the Ad26.COV2.S trial arm. By the intramuscular route, Ad26.COV2.S was given once, or twice 56 days apart.

Profiled with immunoSEQ multiplex PCR; TCRdb holds only in-frame clones, not every one. The sample holds 410,000 or so clones, approximately 92% seen once. Treatment denoted: about 20 received Ad26.COV2.S at low or high dose, single or two shots; 5 received placebo; per-sample allocation not given. On day 63 after the first injection, vaccine and placebo recipients gave samples. The shot given was an Ad26 vector that makes Wuhan-strain SARS-CoV-2 spike. The sequences come from peripheral blood, collected in a trial of Ad26.COV2.S vaccine versus placebo. The origin of this receptor is a person aged 18 to 59 who received the Ad26.COV2.S COVID-19 vaccine or a placebo.

As DNA, the CDR3 is TGTGCCAGCAGCTTATTAAGGGAAGGCGCTTTCTTT. As protein: CASSLLREGAFF. This chain uses TRBV7-9 with TRBJ1-1; D is unclear. CDR3 length equals 12 residues. With 2 bases removed from V and 11 bases from J, the gap between germline ends came to 12 bases. Germline V gene lookup returns CDR1 SEHNR and CDR2 FQNEAQ (reference sequence).